The T cell receptor (beta chain) described here comes from a study of T cell responses to AZD1222 COVID-19 vaccine. The study's findings and limits: Possibly, clonal diversity was underestimated; donors were largely white British and included more females. Increased Spike-specific TCR breadth and depth were observed after two AZD1222 doses. Variant regions that are unmutated are reportedly the target of nearly half of spike-specific TCRs. Of the AZD1222 recipients, only 6 or 7 were seropositive at baseline.

Note on this clone: Its cognate antigen is unknown.

Some clones are missing from TCRdb's copy, which holds only in-frame ones; the method was immunoSEQ multiplex PCR. The sample has 74,000 or so clones, roughly 81% seen once. Germline V gives CDR1 SGDLS, CDR2 YYNGEE. CDR3 length: 17 amino acids. V lost 4 bases, J lost 4 bases, and 21 bases lay in between. The chain combines TRBV9 with TRBJ1-3, with D perhaps TRBD1 (6 bases). Source: peripheral blood, taken on day 0 of AZD1222 vaccination. This sequence originates from an adult in good health. The CDR3 reads CASSPRITTGTGNTIYF. The CDR3 DNA reads as TGTGCCAGCAGCCCTAGAATTACGACAGGCACAGGAAACACCATATATTTT.